This TCR beta chain was observed in a study of T cells in Graves' hyperthyroidism and ophthalmopathy. Study-wide findings and caveats: A 13 V-J signature model discriminated ophthalmopathy versus stable hyperthyroidism. Most expanded thyroid clonotypes above 0.001 also appeared in blood.

This clonotype was found many times. Its antigen remains unidentified. One end of the junction is discordant with germline, which a read error may explain. Fresh peripheral blood, 10 ml, was the source of the PBMCs. TCR beta CDR3 regions were amplified from RNA transcripts. During a first-round RT-PCR of the TCR CDR3, the HTBI primer set was used. TCRdb redid the calling of the multiplex PCR reads with MiXCR, one entry per CDR3 protein. The table has roughly 170,000 distinct CDR3 sequences, approximately 15% seen once. CDR3 length: 12 residues. Germline CDR1 DFQATT, CDR2 SNEGSKA (reference sequence). The specimen sequenced was blood. This receptor was taken from a woman in her forties or fifties with Graves' hyperthyroidism. V usage is TRBV20-1 and J usage is TRBJ1-2; D gene uncertain. CDR3 region: CSGRNTNYGYTF. CDR3 sequence (DNA): TGTAGTGGGCGGAATACCAACTATGGCTACACCTTC.